The entry below describes one TCR beta chain. Its antigen is as yet unknown. Distinct nucleotide sequences in the sample also encode this CDR3. Trimming removed 2 bases from V and 1 base from J, with 5 bases in between. Germline-derived CDR1 and CDR2 are LNHDA and SQIVND (reference sequence). The CDR3 spans 14 residues. This entry comes from a study of T cell responses to AZD1222 COVID-19 vaccine. Profiled with immunoSEQ multiplex PCR; TCRdb holds only in-frame clones, not every one. The sample lists 200,000 to 300,000 clones, approximately 93% occurring once. Study-level findings and limits: Without day 14 samples, only post-peak T cell repertoires were studied. Increased Spike-specific TCR breadth and depth were observed after two AZD1222 doses.

This sample comprised peripheral blood, obtained on day 0 of AZD1222 vaccination. This chain links TRBV19 with TRBJ2-2; the D is unclear. The clonotype originates from an adult in good health. Here the CDR3 reads CASSIRGNTGELFF. The CDR3 coding sequence is TGTGCCAGTAGTATACGTGGGAACACCGGGGAGCTGTTTTTT.